A single sample gave rise to the 20 T cell receptor beta chains below, sequenced in a study of beta chain features in type 1 diabetes. Their antigens are not known. Study-wide findings and caveats: TCRB CDR3 length was moderately but significantly reduced in all four CD4+ subsets of Type 1 diabetes patients.

The whole isolated RNA underwent reverse transcription, so sequencing captured expressed TCRB transcripts. This table comes from immunoSEQ multiplex PCR, and its TCRdb copy is limited to in-frame clones, with some not included. The sample contains more than 550,000 clones, roughly 13% of which appear only once. What was sequenced was naive CD4+ T cells from blood. The origin of the receptors is a man between 18 and 29 years old with type 1 diabetes.

The genes are TRBV4-2 and TRBJ1-5, with 8 bases fitting TRBD1. CDR1 LGHNA and CDR2 YNFKEQ come from the germline V gene. The CDR3 is made up of 17 amino acids. V lost 4 bases, J lost 1 base, and 9 bases stayed unmatched. The CDR3 sequence: CASSRSDREGSNQPQHF. The CDR3, as DNA: TGTGCCAGCAGCCGATCGGACAGGGAGGGGAGCAATCAGCCCCAGCATTTT.

The table lists this clone with a few counts. This chain uses TRBV19 with TRBJ2-4, with 9 bases identical to TRBD1. Germline V lookup: CDR1 LNHDA, CDR2 SQIVND (reference sequence). V was pared by 8 bases and J by 0 bases, with 14 bases of the junction left unmatched. This CDR3 has 18 residues. CDR3 DNA sequence: TGTGCCAGTTCTCAGGGACAGGGTTTTTTCCTAGCCAAAAACATTCAGTACTTC. Translated: CASSQGQGFFLAKNIQYF.

The V and J genes are TRBV7-9 and TRBJ2-1; D may be TRBD2 (5 bases). V lost 5 bases to trimming and J lost 4 bases, with 21 bases between them. The germline V gene encodes CDR1 SEHNR and CDR2 FQNEAQ (reference sequence). The CDR3 is made up of 17 amino acids. CDR3 sequence: CASSPGFRGDTYNEQFF. CDR3 bases: TGTGCCAGCAGCCCGGGGTTTCGTGGGGATACTTACAATGAGCAGTTCTTC. Filled out from reference TRBV7-9 and TRBJ2-1, the complete variable domain reads DTGVSQNPRHKITKRGQNVTFRCDPISEHNRLYWYRQTLGQGPEFLTYFQNEAQLEKSRLLSDRFSAERPKGSFSTLEIQRTEQGDSAMYLCASSPGFRGDTYNEQFFGPGTRLTVL.

This clone turned up a few times. This sequence joins TRBV18 and TRBJ2-7, with 10 bases identical to TRBD2. With V trimmed by 5 bases and J by 3 bases, 7 bases remained unmatched. The CDR3 length is 15 residues. The germline V gene encodes CDR1 KGHSH and CDR2 LQKENI. The CDR3 is CASSAGTSDYYEQYF. The DNA of the CDR3 is TGTGCCAGCTCAGCCGGGACTAGCGACTACTACGAGCAGTACTTC.

This chain joins TRBV18 and TRBJ1-3, with TRBD1 as a possible D gene (5 bases). The CDR3 consists of 13 residues. Germline assignment: CDR1 KGHSH and CDR2 LQKENI. Trimming removed 4 bases at V and 5 bases at J, with 9 bases between. The chain's CDR3 is CASSRGTRNTIYF. The CDR3 DNA is TGTGCCAGCTCACGGGGGACCCGAAACACCATATATTTT. Supplemented by reference TRBV18 and TRBJ1-3, the full variable domain reads NAGVMQNPRHLVRRRGQEARLRCSPMKGHSHVYWYRQLPEEGLKFMVYLQKENIIDESGMPKERFSAEFPKEGPSILRIQQVVRGDSAAYFCASSRGTRNTIYFGEGSWLTVV.

The chain is built from TRBV6-5 and TRBJ2-7; TRBD2 might be the D (6 bases). V was clipped by 5 bases and J by 4 bases, with 18 bases between them. The germline gives CDR1 MNHEY, CDR2 SVGAGI. There are 15 residues in the CDR3. The CDR3 sequence is CASSPSRDSFYEQYF. The CDR3 DNA reads as TGTGCCAGCAGTCCTTCCCGGGACTCTTTTTACGAGCAGTACTTC.

This clone came up a few times. The J gene is TRBJ1-3, the V gene TRBV30; D is ambiguous. The V end was cut by 0 bases, the J end by 0 bases, with 6 bases between. The CDR3 covers 14 residues. Germline V gene data show CDR1 as GTSNPN and CDR2 as SVGIG (reference sequence). The CDR3 nucleotides read TGTGCCTGGAGTGTCACGACCTCTGGAAACACCATATATTTT. It is translated as CAWSVTTSGNTIYF. The whole variable domain, remainder taken from reference TRBV30 and TRBJ1-3, is SQTIHQWPATLVQPVGSPLSLECTVEGTSNPNLYWYRQAAGRGLQLLFYSVGIGQISSEVPQNLSASRPQDRQFILSSKKLLLSDSGFYLCAWSVTTSGNTIYFGEGSWLTVV.

As concerns this clone: At the DNA level, this CDR3 is encoded by other sequences in the same sample as well. The chain joins TRBV9 to TRBJ2-6; tentative D call: TRBD2 (5 bases). Trimming shortened V by 0 bases and J by 4 bases, and 8 bases separated the two germline ends. The V gene's germline CDR1 is SGDLS and CDR2 YYNGEE. The CDR3 length is 15 residues. This chain's CDR3 is CASSVGGSGANVLTF. DNA of the CDR3: TGTGCCAGCAGCGTAGGAGGGAGCGGGGCCAACGTCCTGACTTTC.

This sequence joins TRBV6-6 and TRBJ1-5; 8 nucleotides agree with TRBD1. This CDR3 region has 15 residues. Germline assignment: CDR1 MNHNY and CDR2 SVGAGI (reference sequence). The V and J ends lost 6 bases and 4 bases, in that order; junction bases with no gene match: 8. The CDR3, as DNA: TGTGCCAGCAGCACAGGGGGATGGGTAAATCAGCCCCAGCATTTT. Translation gives CASSTGGWVNQPQHF.

This clone occurred a few times. The chain uses TRBV29-1 and TRBJ1-2; D is perhaps TRBD1 (5 bases). This CDR3 has 12 amino acids. Germline loops: CDR1 SQVTM, CDR2 ANQGSEA. The ends were cut back, 2 bases at V and 7 bases at J, with 11 bases in the middle. CDR3 coding DNA: TGCAGCGTTGAACGGGCAGGGATTGGCTACACCTTC. Amino acid sequence: CSVERAGIGYTF.

This clone was detected a few times. The chain couples TRBV4-3 to TRBJ2-3; D remains ambiguous. The CDR3 spans 16 residues. The V gene lost 1 base and the J gene lost 1 base, with 12 bases spanning the gap. From germline, CDR1 is LGHNA and CDR2 YSLEER. The CDR3 reads CASSQVSRFRTDTQYF. The CDR3 DNA follows: TGCGCCAGCAGCCAAGTTAGCCGTTTCCGCACAGATACGCAGTATTTT.

This clone was counted only a few times. The gene calls are TRBV10-3 and TRBJ1-4; D unresolved. Germline CDR1 reads ENHRY; CDR2 reads SYGVKD. There are 13 residues in the CDR3. Trimming took 10 bases from V and 3 from J, leaving 12 bases between them. DNA for the CDR3: TGTGCCACCAAAACAAGTTCTAATGAAAAACTGTTTTTT. Its protein is CATKTSSNEKLFF.

The chain joins TRBV7-3 to TRBJ1-2; no clear D gene. V lost 3 bases to trimming and J lost 9 bases, with 17 bases between them. The CDR3 is 14 amino acids. Per the germline V gene, CDR1 is SGHTA and CDR2 is FQGTGA. The CDR3 nucleotides read TGTGCCAGCAGCTTGCAGAAGCGTCTCGGGAGCTACACCTTC. This sequence encodes CASSLQKRLGSYTF.

This chain uses TRBV28 with TRBJ2-1; possibly TRBD1 or TRBD2 for D (5 bases each). The CDR3 extends over 14 amino acids. V was pared by 6 bases and J by 6 bases, with 15 bases between. Germline loops: CDR1 MDHEN, CDR2 SYDVKM. In DNA, the CDR3 is TGTGCCAGCAGGCCACCCGGGACCCCCAATGAGCAGTTCTTC. Protein: CASRPPGTPNEQFF.

The V gene is TRBV14, the J gene TRBJ2-7, with D maybe TRBD1 (6 bases). The CDR3 sequence is 14 residues long. The V gene lost 4 bases and the J gene lost 0 bases, with 10 bases spanning the gap. Per the germline V gene, CDR1 is SGHDN and CDR2 is FVKESK. CDR3 sequence: CASSLTGSSYEQYF. In DNA form, the CDR3 reads TGTGCCAGCAGCCTGACAGGCAGCTCCTACGAGCAGTACTTC.

This clone has only a few counts. The chain couples TRBV9 to TRBJ2-7, with 12 bases lining up with TRBD2. J lost 4 bases, V lost 3 bases, and 14 bases had no gene match. The length of the CDR3 is 18 residues. Germline-derived CDR1 and CDR2 are SGDLS and YYNGEE. The CDR3 coding sequence is TGTGCCAGCAGCGCAGACCTGAGCGCTAGCGGGGGGGTTTACGAGCAGTACTTC. Its translation is CASSADLSASGGVYEQYF.

The chain has TRBV2 and TRBJ2-1, with a tentative D call TRBD1 (5 bases). This CDR3 is built from 12 residues. Germline lookup yields CDR1 SNHLY and CDR2 FYNNEI. V lost 7 bases and J lost 7, with 11 bases in between. The CDR3 region has the DNA TGTGCCAGCAACGAAGGGGCTAATGAGCAGTTCTTC. Residues: CASNEGANEQFF.

CDR3 bases: TGTGCCAGCAGTCTTGAAGCGGAGCAGTTCTTC. Translating gives CASSLEAEQFF. This chain links TRBV6-1 with TRBJ2-1; D ambiguous. This CDR3 spans 11 amino acids. The V gene's germline CDR1 is MNHNS and CDR2 SASEGT. The V gene lost 5 bases and the J gene lost 10 bases, with 9 bases spanning the gap.

The chain links TRBV4-3 to TRBJ2-3; D is tentatively TRBD1 or TRBD2 (5 bases each). The CDR3 contains 13 residues. CDR1 and CDR2 (germline): LGHNA, YSLEER. V lost 1 base and J 5 bases, leaving 7 bases between the germline ends. The DNA of the CDR3 is TGCGCCAGCAGCCAAGCAGGGAGAGATACGCAGTATTTT. Amino acid sequence: CASSQAGRDTQYF.

The chain recombines TRBV2 with TRBJ1-5, with TRBD1 matching over 11 bases. The germline CDR1 and CDR2 sequences are SNHLY and FYNNEI. This CDR3 region has 14 residues. The V gene end was trimmed by 8 bases and the J gene end by 4 bases; junction bases not matched to a gene: 4. The CDR3 coding sequence is TGTGCCAGCGGAGGGACAGGGGGGAATCAGCCCCAGCATTTT. It encodes CASGGTGGNQPQHF.